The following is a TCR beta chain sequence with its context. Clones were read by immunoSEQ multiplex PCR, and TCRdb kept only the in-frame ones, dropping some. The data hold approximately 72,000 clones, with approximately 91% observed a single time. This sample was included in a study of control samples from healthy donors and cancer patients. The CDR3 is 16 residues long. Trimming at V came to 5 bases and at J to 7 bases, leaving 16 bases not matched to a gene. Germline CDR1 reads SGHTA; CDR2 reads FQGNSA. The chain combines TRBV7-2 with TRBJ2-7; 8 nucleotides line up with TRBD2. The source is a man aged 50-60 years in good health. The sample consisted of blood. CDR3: CASSHPTSARPGEQYF. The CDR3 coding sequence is TGTGCCAGCAGCCATCCGACTAGCGCTCGACCTGGGGAGCAGTACTTC. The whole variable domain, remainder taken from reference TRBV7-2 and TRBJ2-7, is GAGVSQSPSNKVTEKGKDVELRCDPISGHTALYWYRQSLGQGLEFLIYFQGNSAPDKSGLPSDRFSAERTGGSVSTLTIQRTQQEDSAVYLCASSHPTSARPGEQYFGPGTRLTVT.